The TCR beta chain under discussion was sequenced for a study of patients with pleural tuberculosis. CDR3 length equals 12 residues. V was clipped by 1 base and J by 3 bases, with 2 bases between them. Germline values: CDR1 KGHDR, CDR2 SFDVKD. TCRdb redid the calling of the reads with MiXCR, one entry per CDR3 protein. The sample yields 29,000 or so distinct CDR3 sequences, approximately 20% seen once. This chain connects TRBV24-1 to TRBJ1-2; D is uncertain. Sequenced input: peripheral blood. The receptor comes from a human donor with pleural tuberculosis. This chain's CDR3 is CATSDFDYGYTF. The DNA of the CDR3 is TGTGCCACCAGTGATTTTGACTATGGCTACACCTTC.